The 30 T cell receptor beta chains in this list originate from one sample, sequenced in a study of regulatory T cells in long-lasting Graves disease. With iRepertoire HTBI primers and Arm-PCR of CDR3 regions, TCR beta libraries were built. TCRdb reanalysed the multiplex PCR reads using MiXCR and keeps one entry per CDR3 protein. Seen here are some 240,000 distinct CDR3 sequences, around a fifth observed once, and the top ten hold about 12%. Time point reported: newly diagnosed GD, antithyroid drugs for less than 3 months. The authors made the TCR library using RNA they extracted from PBMCs. Another study also made use of these data, one on T cells in Graves' hyperthyroidism and ophthalmopathy.

Sequenced material: peripheral blood mononuclear cells (PBMCs), taken at new diagnosis, from a patient treated with antithyroid drugs. These receptors all come from a woman aged 25 to 39 with Graves disease.

The rearrangement links TRBV2 to TRBJ2-5, with 7 positions matching TRBD2. This CDR3 comprises 15 residues. V was pared by 0 bases and J by 7 bases, with 8 bases of the junction left unmatched. Germline V gene data show CDR1 as SNHLY and CDR2 as FYNNEI. CDR3 region: CASSEAAGEVGTQYF. CDR3 nucleotides: TGTGCCAGCAGTGAAGCGGCGGGAGAGGTTGGGACCCAGTACTTC.

This clonotype was seen repeatedly, ten times or more. The chain employs TRBV12-3 or TRBV12-4 and TRBJ1-1; 10 nucleotides agree with TRBD1. The CDR3 runs to 16 residues. With 5 bases clipped from V and 7 bases from J, the junction kept 13 bases outside the gene matches. CDR3 in amino acids: CASSPWTGGLIIEAFF. CDR3 coding DNA: TGTGCCAGCAGTCCGTGGACAGGGGGGTTGATCATTGAAGCTTTCTTT.

V is TRBV4-1 and J is TRBJ2-1, with TRBD2 matching 12 bases. This CDR3 has 18 residues. CDR1 MGHRA and CDR2 YSYEKL come from the germline V gene. V lost 2 bases to trimming and J lost 6 bases; unmatched junction nucleotides: 11. CDR3: CASSQPLRGLAGSNEQFF. The CDR3 DNA reads as TGCGCCAGCAGCCAACCTTTGCGAGGACTAGCGGGATCCAATGAGCAGTTCTTC.

V is TRBV2 and J is TRBJ2-1, with 7 bases that match TRBD2. With V trimmed by 7 bases and J by 14 bases, 11 bases remained unmatched. Germline loops: CDR1 SNHLY, CDR2 FYNNEI. The CDR3 runs 12 residues. CDR3 in DNA: TGTGCCAGCACTATATTGGCGGGAGAGAAGTTCTTC. Amino acid sequence: CASTILAGEKFF.

The sample holds many counts of this clonotype. The CDR3 sequence is CASSYGLWRHNYEQYF. In DNA form, the CDR3 reads TGTGCCAGCAGTTACGGGCTATGGCGCCATAACTACGAGCAGTACTTC. The V and J genes are TRBV6-2 or TRBV6-3 and TRBJ2-7; no clear D. V was shortened by 2 bases and J by 3 bases, with 17 bases between the two germline ends. Germline values: CDR1 MNHEY, CDR2 SVGEGT. This CDR3 is built from 16 residues.

Ten or more counts support this clonotype. J is TRBJ1-1 and V is TRBV12-3 or TRBV12-4; D unresolved. The V end lost 3 bases, the J end lost 7 bases, and 12 bases lay between the germline ends. CDR3 length equals 13 residues. CDR3 sequence reads: CASSLGLKVEAFF. CDR3 sequence (DNA): TGTGCCAGCAGTTTGGGCCTCAAGGTTGAAGCTTTCTTT.

This clonotype was seen at least ten times. This chain joins TRBV19 and TRBJ2-2; TRBD2 matches 7 bases. Looked up from germline, CDR1 is LNHDA and CDR2 is SQIVND (reference sequence). The CDR3 covers 14 residues. V trimming: 5 bases; J trimming: 3 bases; junction bases outside the gene matches: 3. DNA for the CDR3: TGTGCCAGTAGTTGGCGGGAGTACACCGGGGAGCTGTTTTTT. Amino acid sequence: CASSWREYTGELFF.

This clonotype was counted many times. V gene TRBV7-9 combines with J gene TRBJ1-5; possibly TRBD1 for D (6 bases). The ends were cut back, 5 bases at V and 6 bases at J, with 11 bases in the middle. Germline assignment: CDR1 SEHNR and CDR2 FQNEAQ (reference sequence). CDR3 length: 13 amino acids. Here the CDR3 DNA reads TGTGCCAGCAGCCCTATAGGGGGTCAGCCCCAGCATTTT. Amino acids: CASSPIGGQPQHF. The variable domain in full, completed from reference TRBV7-9 and TRBJ1-5, reads DTGVSQNPRHKITKRGQNVTFRCDPISEHNRLYWYRQTLGQGPEFLTYFQNEAQLEKSRLLSDRFSAERPKGSFSTLEIQRTEQGDSAMYLCASSPIGGQPQHFGDGTRLSIL.

This clonotype appeared many times. The rearrangement links TRBV5-5 to TRBJ1-2; D is possibly TRBD1 (5 bases). The V gene's germline CDR1 is SGHKS and CDR2 YYEKEE (reference sequence). The germline V and J ends were trimmed by 4 bases and 3 bases, with 13 bases remaining between them. The CDR3 is made up of 14 amino acids. The CDR3 sequence is CASSRRGGDYGYTF. The DNA for the CDR3 is TGTGCCAGCAGCCGACGTGGGGGGGACTATGGCTACACCTTC.

This clonotype was found many times. This sequence joins TRBV4-2 and TRBJ1-4; unclear D gene. CDR3 length: 16 residues. Trimming took off 4 bases at V and 5 bases at J, with 17 bases between the two ends. In germline, CDR1 is LGHNA, CDR2 YNFKEQ. CDR3 nucleotide sequence: TGTGCCAGCAGCCCCGGTTCGTTGGAAGGGAATGAAAAACTGTTTTTT. Residues: CASSPGSLEGNEKLFF.

This clonotype appeared many times. This rearrangement joins TRBV5-1 to TRBJ1-2, with D possibly TRBD1 on 5 matching bases. Germline V gives CDR1 SGHRS, CDR2 YFSETQ. The CDR3 sequence is 16 residues long. V was pared by 0 bases and J by 4 bases, with 16 bases between. The CDR3 spells CASSLDPGRAGYGYTF. The CDR3 region has the DNA TGCGCCAGCAGCTTGGATCCCGGCAGGGCGGGCTATGGCTACACCTTC.

Many counts were recorded for this clonotype. The chain employs TRBV2 and TRBJ2-7; the match to TRBD2 covers 7 bases. The J segment lost 6 bases and the V segment lost 7 bases, leaving 15 bases of the junction unmatched. This CDR3 spans 15 amino acids. Germline V gene lookup returns CDR1 SNHLY and CDR2 FYNNEI. DNA of the CDR3: TGTGCCAGCAATGCTGGGCGGTCGGGGGGTAGCGAGCAGTACTTC. Translation: CASNAGRSGGSEQYF.

This clonotype occurred many times. The chain employs TRBV28 and TRBJ2-1, with TRBD1 matching 10 bases. Per the germline V gene, CDR1 is MDHEN and CDR2 is SYDVKM. The CDR3 runs 15 residues. The junction had 7 bases not matched to a gene; V was cut back by 5 bases and J by 6 bases. The CDR3 loop is CASSQSGTGVNEQFF. In nucleotides, the CDR3 is TGTGCCAGCAGTCAATCTGGGACAGGGGTCAATGAGCAGTTCTTC.

This clonotype has a count of ten or more. This rearrangement joins TRBV29-1 to TRBJ1-3; unclear D gene. The germline gives CDR1 SQVTM, CDR2 ANQGSEA. The CDR3 spans 13 residues. Trimming shortened V by 4 bases and J by 0 bases, and 7 bases separated the two germline ends. The CDR3 nucleotides are TGCAGCGTTGGGTCAGGCTCTGGAAACACCATATATTTT. Translating gives CSVGSGSGNTIYF.

This clonotype was recorded many times. V usage is TRBV7-9 and J usage is TRBJ2-7; possibly TRBD2 for D (5 bases). The CDR3 consists of 13 residues. Per germline, CDR1 SEHNR and CDR2 FQNEAQ (reference sequence). The ends were cut back, 7 bases at V and 0 bases at J, with 10 bases in the middle. The CDR3 region has the DNA TGTGCCAGCACTAACCGGGGCTCCTACGAGCAGTACTTC. Its translation: CASTNRGSYEQYF.

V and J are TRBV6-2 or TRBV6-3 and TRBJ2-4, with 9 positions matching TRBD1. Germline V gene data show CDR1 as MNHEY and CDR2 as SVGEGT. V lost 6 bases and J lost 3; bases outside the gene matches: 6. CDR3 length: 15 residues. The CDR3 DNA reads TGTGCCAGCAGAGGGGACAGGGAGGACAAAAACATTCAGTACTTC. Its protein is CASRGDREDKNIQYF.

Of note for this clonotype: A much larger clone is a single base away; this may be a read error. The V gene is TRBV4-1, the J gene TRBJ1-1, with D perhaps TRBD1 (6 bases). The CDR3 covers 14 residues. Germline V CDR1 and CDR2: MGHRA, YSYEKL. CDR3 region: CASSRGGENAEAFF. CDR3 DNA sequence: TGCGCCAGCAGCCGAGGGGGGGAGAACGCTGAAGCTTTCTTT.

This clonotype was found many times. The J gene is TRBJ2-3, the V gene TRBV24-1, with D possibly TRBD1 on 6 matching bases. Trimming removed 3 bases from V and 7 bases from J, with 22 bases in between. This CDR3 comprises 17 residues. Per germline, CDR1 KGHDR and CDR2 SFDVKD. This CDR3 reads CATSDTKQGSLRNTQYF. CDR3 sequence (DNA): TGTGCCACCAGTGATACCAAACAGGGCTCCCTTCGAAATACGCAGTATTTT.

This clonotype was seen many times. The genes are TRBV11-3 and TRBJ1-1, with D maybe TRBD1 (6 bases). In germline, CDR1 is SGHNT, CDR2 YENEEA. The CDR3 is 14 amino acids. Trimming removed 0 bases at V and 3 bases at J, with 8 bases between. For the CDR3, the DNA is TGTGCCAGCAGCTTAGATTCAGGGGACACTGAAGCTTTCTTT. It translates to CASSLDSGDTEAFF.

The chain recombines TRBV7-2 with TRBJ1-1; 9 bases are shared with TRBD1. Germline CDR1 SGHTA, CDR2 FQGNSA. The trim removed 6 bases at V and 6 bases at J, leaving 8 bases unmatched. This CDR3 is 14 amino acids long. CDR3 coding DNA: TGTGCCAGCAGTTTGGGACAGGGAATGGCTGAAGCTTTCTTT. Its protein is CASSLGQGMAEAFF. The entire variable domain, with the rest obtained from reference TRBV7-2 and TRBJ1-1, is as follows: GAGVSQSPSNKVTEKGKDVELRCDPISGHTALYWYRQSLGQGLEFLIYFQGNSAPDKSGLPSDRFSAERTGGSVSTLTIQRTQQEDSAVYLCASSLGQGMAEAFFGQGTRLTVV.

This clonotype was found many times. The chain employs TRBV3-1 and TRBJ1-4; TRBD1 is a possible D gene (5 bases). The germline gives CDR1 LGHDT, CDR2 YNNKEL (reference sequence). CDR3 length: 16 residues. V lost 1 base, J lost 3 bases, and 12 bases lay in between. This CDR3 is CASSQVGETANEKLFF. In nucleotides, the CDR3 is TGTGCCAGCAGCCAAGTTGGTGAGACAGCTAATGAAAAACTGTTTTTT.

This clonotype was recorded a few times. The chain links TRBV2 to TRBJ2-1, with no clear D. With 6 bases removed from V and 7 bases from J, the gap between germline ends came to 10 bases. The CDR3 totals 12 residues. Germline-derived CDR1 and CDR2 are SNHLY and FYNNEI. The CDR3, as DNA: TGTGCCAGCAGCTCGCAAAAAAATGAGCAGTTCTTC. Translated, it gives CASSSQKNEQFF.

This clonotype was observed many times. V and J are TRBV19 and TRBJ1-1, with D uncertain. From germline, CDR1 is LNHDA and CDR2 SQIVND (reference sequence). CDR3 length: 13 amino acids. V lost 4 bases and J 0 bases, leaving 6 bases between the germline ends. CDR3 region: CASSTSLNTEAFF. The CDR3 nucleotides read TGTGCCAGTAGTACATCACTGAACACTGAAGCTTTCTTT.

The chain couples TRBV25-1 to TRBJ1-3; a possible D gene is TRBD1 (5 bases). The CDR3 spans 13 residues. V was clipped by 4 bases and J by 4 bases, with 8 bases between them. CDR1 and CDR2 from the germline V gene are MGHDK and SYGVNS. Written as DNA, the CDR3 is TGTGCCAGCAGTGCAGGGTTCGGAAACACCATATATTTT. It specifies CASSAGFGNTIYF.

The chain joins TRBV9 to TRBJ1-2; D is unresolved. V gave up 4 bases and J gave up 6 bases, with 16 bases separating them. This CDR3 spans 14 amino acids. CDR1 is SGDLS and CDR2 is YYNGEE in the germline V gene. The CDR3 sequence is CASSKNRRGNGYTF. The CDR3 DNA is TGTGCCAGCAGCAAAAACCGTCGGGGAAATGGCTACACCTTC.

The chain couples TRBV6-1 to TRBJ2-4; weak D call: TRBD1 (5 bases). This CDR3 spans 18 amino acids. The V end was cut by 5 bases, the J end by 0 bases, with 20 bases between. CDR1 is MNHNS and CDR2 is SASEGT in the germline V gene. This CDR3 is CASSTAGDGQLAKNIQYF. The CDR3 DNA reads TGTGCCAGCAGTACCGCAGGAGACGGACAACTAGCCAAAAACATTCAGTACTTC.

This clonotype was detected many times. The gene calls are TRBV11-2 and TRBJ1-1; 7 positions match TRBD1. V shed 1 base and J 4 bases; nucleotides not matched to a gene: 3. The CDR3 consists of 14 residues. Germline-derived CDR1 and CDR2 are SGHAT and FQNNGV. The CDR3 DNA is TGTGCCAGCAGCTTAGGTCCAGGGGGCACTGAAGCTTTCTTT. Protein sequence: CASSLGPGGTEAFF.

The chain recombines TRBV6-5 with TRBJ2-5; the match to TRBD2 covers 7 bases. Germline V gene data show CDR1 as MNHEY and CDR2 as SVGAGI. V shed 5 bases, J shed 5 bases, and the junction held 8 bases outside the gene matches. The CDR3 covers 14 residues. For the CDR3, the DNA is TGTGCCAGCAGTGGTTCGGGACTACGTGAGACCCAGTACTTC. Translating gives CASSGSGLRETQYF.

This clonotype was picked up many times. V and J are TRBV12-3 or TRBV12-4 and TRBJ2-7; D gene uncertain. Between the trimmed V and J ends, which lost 1 base and 4 bases, there was a span of 5 bases. The CDR3 totals 12 residues. The DNA for the CDR3 is TGTGCCAGCAGTTTAGTACCTTACGAGCAGTACTTC. Encoded protein: CASSLVPYEQYF.

This clonotype was counted at least ten times. The rearrangement links TRBV18 to TRBJ1-5; 9 bases agree with TRBD1. Trimming at V came to 4 bases and at J to 5 bases, leaving 3 bases not matched to a gene. CDR3 size: 14 residues. The germline V gene has CDR1 KGHSH and CDR2 LQKENI. CDR3 sequence: CASSRDRVHQPQHF. CDR3 nucleotides: TGTGCCAGCTCACGGGACAGGGTCCATCAGCCCCAGCATTTT. The full variable domain, completed using reference TRBV18 and TRBJ1-5, is NAGVMQNPRHLVRRRGQEARLRCSPMKGHSHVYWYRQLPEEGLKFMVYLQKENIIDESGMPKERFSAEFPKEGPSILRIQQVVRGDSAAYFCASSRDRVHQPQHFGDGTRLSIL.